One sample yielded the 24 T cell receptor beta chains listed below, sequenced in a study of OX40 agonist ivuxolimab in advanced cancers. Sequenced by immunoSEQ multiplex PCR; TCRdb stores in-frame clones only, minus some. Altogether about 45,000 clones are present, 84% being singletons, with the ten largest covering 15%. This sample comprised CD4+ or CD8+ T cells sorted from blood, obtained in a trial of the OX40 agonist ivuxolimab. All receptors derive from an adult with an advanced solid tumor such as melanoma, head and neck, liver or kidney cancer.

The CDR3 DNA reads as TGTGCCAGCAGTTTATTTGAAGGGACAGGGAAGGGGTATGGCTACACCTTC. Its translation: CASSLFEGTGKGYGYTF. The chain employs TRBV28 and TRBJ1-2; 9 nucleotides align to TRBD1. The CDR3 runs 17 residues. CDR1 is MDHEN and CDR2 is SYDVKM in the germline V gene. Trimming took 1 base from V and 5 from J; bases not matched to a gene: 11.

The J gene is TRBJ2-2, the V gene TRBV9; D gene uncertain. V was trimmed by 0 bases and J by 9 bases, leaving 9 bases between them. Looked up from germline, CDR1 is SGDLS and CDR2 is YYNGEE. The CDR3 totals 13 residues. The CDR3 protein is CASSVEESRELFF. For the CDR3, the DNA is TGTGCCAGCAGCGTAGAGGAGTCGCGGGAGCTGTTTTTT.

The CDR3 nucleotides read TGTGCCAGCAGTTACCCAGGGGATCATGAGCAGTTCTTC. Its protein is CASSYPGDHEQFF. The rearrangement links TRBV6-6 to TRBJ2-1, with a weak D call TRBD1 (6 bases). Germline CDR1 is MNHNY and CDR2 is SVGAGI (reference sequence). CDR3 length: 13 residues. Trimming took off 2 bases at V and 8 bases at J, with 10 bases between the two ends.

This clone turned up a few times. The chain carries TRBV5-1 and TRBJ2-3, with D tentatively TRBD2 (6 bases). Germline lookup yields CDR1 SGHRS and CDR2 YFSETQ. V dropped 1 base and J dropped 4 bases, with 22 bases sitting between them. CDR3 length: 18 residues. In DNA form, the CDR3 reads TGCGCCAGCAGCTTGTCCCATGACGCGGGGTTCGAGTCAGATACGCAGTATTTT. This gives the protein CASSLSHDAGFESDTQYF.

The chain combines TRBV27 with TRBJ1-2; perhaps TRBD1 as D (5 bases). This CDR3 comprises 16 residues. V was pared by 4 bases and J by 0 bases, with 15 bases between. Germline V gene sequence: CDR1 MNHEY, CDR2 SMNVEV (reference sequence). The CDR3 bases are TGTGCCAGCAGTTCACCCCGGGACCGACCTAACTATGGCTACACCTTC. It codes for CASSSPRDRPNYGYTF.

This chain uses TRBV5-1 with TRBJ2-7; no firm D call. The CDR3 spans 14 residues. Trimming removed 1 base at V and 2 bases at J, with 10 bases between. Germline CDR1 reads SGHRS; CDR2 reads YFSETQ. Written as DNA, the CDR3 is TGCGCCAGCAGCTTGCCAACGTTAGCCTACGAGCAGTACTTC. Protein: CASSLPTLAYEQYF.

This clone was counted between two and nine times. The J gene is TRBJ1-2, the V gene TRBV6-1; D gene uncertain. The V gene lost 6 bases and the J gene lost 0 bases, with 14 bases spanning the gap. CDR3 length: 15 amino acids. CDR1 is MNHNS and CDR2 is SASEGT in the germline V gene. The CDR3 protein is CASRTGIGPNYGYTF. As DNA, the CDR3 is TGTGCCAGCAGGACGGGAATCGGGCCTAACTATGGCTACACCTTC.

The chain recombines TRBV6-5 with TRBJ1-5; D gene uncertain. The CDR3 contains 13 residues. Trimming removed 6 bases at V and 0 bases at J, with 6 bases between. Germline lookup yields CDR1 MNHEY and CDR2 SVGAGI. The CDR3 loop is CASSPNSNQPQHF. The CDR3 DNA follows: TGTGCCAGCAGCCCGAATAGCAATCAGCCCCAGCATTTT.

This clone came up once. V and J are TRBV6-1 and TRBJ2-7; D may be TRBD2 (5 bases). The CDR3 runs to 11 residues. The germline V and J ends were trimmed by 5 bases and 5 bases, with 7 bases remaining between them. The germline V gene has CDR1 MNHNS and CDR2 SASEGT. This CDR3 reads CASSYGDEQYF. CDR3 nucleotides: TGTGCCAGCAGTTACGGGGACGAGCAGTACTTC.

The chain recombines TRBV13 with TRBJ2-1; 11 nucleotides align to TRBD2. The V segment lost 0 bases and the J segment 6 bases; nucleotides outside the gene matches: 1. The CDR3 runs to 15 residues. Germline assignment: CDR1 PRHDT and CDR2 FYEKMQ (reference sequence). DNA of the CDR3: TGTGCCAGCAGCTTAGGGCTAGCGGGAGGCAATGAGCAGTTCTTC. It yields the protein CASSLGLAGGNEQFF.

The V gene is TRBV6-6, the J gene TRBJ1-1; no firm D call. Between the trimmed V and J ends, which lost 8 bases and 2 bases, there was a span of 18 bases. The V gene's germline CDR1 is MNHNY and CDR2 SVGAGI (reference sequence). This CDR3 is built from 15 residues. The CDR3 DNA is TGTGCCAGCTCCTTGTCCGAGAATGTTAACACTGAAGCTTTCTTT. Translated: CASSLSENVNTEAFF.

This chain links TRBV6-5 with TRBJ2-7; possibly TRBD1 for D (5 bases). Deletions cut 5 bases from V and 2 bases from J, with 10 bases between. The CDR3 spans 13 residues. Per germline, CDR1 MNHEY and CDR2 SVGAGI. In nucleotides, the CDR3 is TGTGCCAGCAGTCACAGGCCACCCTACGAGCAGTACTTC. This sequence encodes CASSHRPPYEQYF.

V gene TRBV4-2 combines with J gene TRBJ2-1; 7 nucleotides line up with TRBD2. V trimming: 4 bases; J trimming: 0 bases; junction bases outside the gene matches: 18. The CDR3 has 20 residues. Germline V lookup: CDR1 LGHNA, CDR2 YNFKEQ. In nucleotides, the CDR3 is TGTGCCAGCAGCCCCTACCCGGTTCTAGCGGACAAGAGCTCCTACAATGAGCAGTTCTTC. Protein: CASSPYPVLADKSSYNEQFF.

This chain links TRBV11-3 with TRBJ2-3, with D hard to call. The germline V and J ends were trimmed by 0 bases and 2 bases, with 3 bases remaining between them. Per germline, CDR1 SGHNT and CDR2 YENEEA. CDR3 size: 13 residues. The CDR3 here is CASSLEYTDTQYF. The CDR3 nucleotides read TGTGCCAGCAGCTTAGAATACACAGATACGCAGTATTTT.

This chain links TRBV13 with TRBJ2-7; D is ambiguous. Germline V gene data show CDR1 as PRHDT and CDR2 as FYEKMQ (reference sequence). The CDR3 totals 13 residues. V lost 4 bases and J lost 2, with 9 bases in between. The CDR3 protein is CASSSTGAYEQYF. DNA for the CDR3: TGTGCCAGCAGCTCTACTGGCGCCTACGAGCAGTACTTC.

This clone has only a few counts. The chain is built from TRBV7-8 and TRBJ2-5; 7 positions match TRBD2. The CDR3 sequence is 15 residues long. CDR1 is SGHVS, CDR2 FQNEAQ, per germline. V was pared by 2 bases and J by 5 bases, with 8 bases of the junction left unmatched. The CDR3 nucleotides read TGTGCCAGCAGCTTACTTGCGGGAGTTCTCGAGACCCAGTACTTC. Translated: CASSLLAGVLETQYF.

The chain couples TRBV5-8 to TRBJ1-2; D is ambiguous. The CDR3 runs to 15 residues. Germline V gives CDR1 SGHTS, CDR2 YDEGEE. Trimming stripped 0 bases from V and 5 bases from J, with 14 bases between. The CDR3 is CASSLVVRSRYGYTF. The CDR3 DNA reads TGTGCCAGCAGCTTGGTAGTGAGGTCACGGTATGGCTACACCTTC. Using reference TRBV5-8 and TRBJ1-2 for the parts outside the CDR3, the full variable domain is EAGVTQSPTHLIKTRGQQATLRCSPISGHTSVYWYQQALGLGLQFLLWYDEGEERNRGNFPPRFSGRQFPNYSSELNVNALELEDSALYLCASSLVVRSRYGYTFGSGTRLTVV.

A single count supports this clone. The chain recombines TRBV19 with TRBJ2-1; 12 bases map to TRBD2. CDR1 is LNHDA, CDR2 SQIVND, per germline (reference sequence). V shed 3 bases, J shed 9 bases, and the junction held 9 bases outside the gene matches. The CDR3 length is 16 residues. The CDR3 coding sequence is TGTGCCAGTAGTATTTCAGGACTAGCGGGAATGAGTGAGCAGTTCTTC. Translation gives CASSISGLAGMSEQFF.

This clone is judged medium-sized. The rearrangement joins TRBV6-5 to TRBJ2-7; TRBD1 is a possible D gene (5 bases). The V end lost 4 bases, the J end lost 3 bases, and 13 bases lay between the germline ends. CDR3 length equals 14 residues. The V gene's germline CDR1 is MNHEY and CDR2 SVGAGI. CDR3 DNA: TGTGCCAGCAGTTTCGAATCCGACAGCTACGAGCAGTACTTC. Translating it yields CASSFESDSYEQYF.

This rearrangement joins TRBV7-8 to TRBJ1-4; 7 nucleotides line up with TRBD1. Per the germline V gene, CDR1 is SGHVS and CDR2 is FQNEAQ. The V and J ends lost 6 bases and 6 bases, in that order; junction bases with no gene match: 13. CDR3 size: 16 residues. This CDR3 is CASSPEPGTVHEKLFF. As DNA, the CDR3 is TGTGCCAGCAGTCCCGAGCCCGGGACAGTTCATGAAAAACTGTTTTTT.

The V and J genes are TRBV6-5 and TRBJ2-2; a weak D match, TRBD1 (5 bases). This CDR3 is 16 amino acids long. V lost 1 base, J lost 6 bases, and 15 bases lay in between. Germline-derived CDR1 and CDR2 are MNHEY and SVGAGI. CDR3 sequence reads: CASSYYRQIPPGELFF. The CDR3 coding sequence is TGTGCCAGCAGTTACTATCGACAGATACCTCCCGGGGAGCTGTTTTTT.

The J gene is TRBJ2-1, the V gene TRBV19; a weak D match, TRBD1 (6 bases). Germline values: CDR1 LNHDA, CDR2 SQIVND (reference sequence). V lost 4 bases, J lost 0 bases, and 10 bases lay in between. The CDR3 extends over 15 amino acids. The CDR3 DNA reads TGTGCCAGTAGTACTGGGACACCCTCCTACAATGAGCAGTTCTTC. This gives the protein CASSTGTPSYNEQFF.

The gene calls are TRBV28 and TRBJ2-1, with D perhaps being TRBD1 or TRBD2 (6 bases each). CDR3 length: 11 residues. CDR1 and CDR2 (germline): MDHEN, SYDVKM. V dropped 3 bases and J dropped 10 bases, with 7 bases sitting between them. CDR3 DNA sequence: TGTGCCAGCAGTTTGGGGGGCGAGCAGTTCTTC. Translation gives CASSLGGEQFF.

The rearrangement links TRBV7-8 to TRBJ1-4, with D maybe TRBD1 (6 bases). V lost 1 base and J lost 0, with 12 bases in between. Germline V gives CDR1 SGHVS, CDR2 FQNEAQ. This CDR3 spans 17 amino acids. The CDR3 DNA reads as TGTGCCAGCAGCTTAGGAGGGACACTTGCAACTAATGAAAAACTGTTTTTT. It encodes CASSLGGTLATNEKLFF.